The present T cell receptor (beta chain) was sequenced within a study of cytomegalovirus exposure and HLA in healthy donors. Only one count was recorded for this clone. With 5 bases clipped from V and 3 bases from J, the junction kept 6 bases outside the gene matches. CDR3 length equals 14 residues. Germline-derived CDR1 and CDR2 are SQVTM and ANQGSEA. This table comes from immunoSEQ multiplex PCR, and its TCRdb copy is limited to in-frame clones, with some not included. The table records roughly 100,000 clones, over 85% of them present only once. The rearrangement joins TRBV29-1 to TRBJ2-7; the match to TRBD2 covers 11 bases. The sample taken for sequencing was PBMCs. The clonotype originates from a woman under 30 in good health and CMV-seronegative. CDR3 residues: CSVLRGLADYEQYF. In DNA, the CDR3 is TGCAGCGTTCTCCGGGGACTAGCGGACTACGAGCAGTACTTC.